A single sample is the source of the 23 T cell receptor beta chains below, sequenced in a study of response to subunit inactivated influenza vaccine. TCRdb redid the calling of the RT-PCR reads with MiXCR, one entry per CDR3 protein. The sample lists about 170,000 distinct CDR3 sequences, about 10% occurring once. Specimen: CD8+ T cells sorted from PBMCs, collected less than 30 months after vaccination. The receptors derive from a man aged 50 to 69 who received an inactivated influenza vaccine.

The chain employs TRBV25-1 and TRBJ1-5, with 7 bases aligning to TRBD1. With 4 bases clipped from V and 3 bases from J, the junction kept 6 bases outside the gene matches. Germline V gene data show CDR1 as MGHDK and CDR2 as SYGVNS. The CDR3 spans 15 residues. The CDR3 coding sequence is TGTGCCAGCAGTGGAACGACAGGGCTCAATCAGCCCCAGCATTTT. Its protein is CASSGTTGLNQPQHF.

The J gene is TRBJ2-7, the V gene TRBV5-1, with D possibly being TRBD1 (5 bases). This CDR3 region has 15 residues. Germline lookup yields CDR1 SGHRS and CDR2 YFSETQ. V was trimmed by 0 bases and J by 2 bases, leaving 12 bases between them. The CDR3 is CASSLVAGFTYEQYF. DNA for the CDR3: TGCGCCAGCAGCTTGGTGGCAGGGTTTACCTACGAGCAGTACTTC.

The chain employs TRBV7-9 and TRBJ1-5; D gene ambiguous. V was trimmed by 4 bases and J by 9 bases, leaving 10 bases between them. Germline V gives CDR1 SEHNR, CDR2 FQNEAQ (reference sequence). The CDR3 is made up of 12 amino acids. The CDR3: CASSSGSGPQHF. The CDR3 DNA is TGTGCCAGCAGCTCGGGGTCGGGGCCCCAGCATTTT.

Of note for this clonotype: This may stem from a read error, because a much larger clone lies one nucleotide away. The chain combines TRBV28 with TRBJ2-3; no clear D. The CDR3 has 15 residues. V lost 3 bases, J lost 2 bases, and 12 bases lay in between. Germline V gives CDR1 MDHEN, CDR2 SYDVKM. This chain's CDR3 is CASSFIGASTDTQYF. CDR3 DNA: TGTGCCAGCAGTTTTATTGGCGCATCCACAGATACGCAGTATTTT.

The chain employs TRBV9 and TRBJ2-1; 11 nucleotides line up with TRBD2. Germline loops: CDR1 SGDLS, CDR2 YYNGEE. The CDR3 has 16 amino acids. The trim removed 3 bases at V and 2 bases at J, leaving 4 bases unmatched. The chain's CDR3 is CASSGGLAGAYNEQFF. The CDR3 region has the DNA TGTGCCAGCAGCGGAGGACTAGCGGGTGCCTACAATGAGCAGTTCTTC.

This clonotype was observed many times. The chain carries TRBV20-1 and TRBJ1-5, with TRBD1 matching over 7 bases. This CDR3 is 15 amino acids long. Germline V gives CDR1 DFQATT, CDR2 SNEGSKA (reference sequence). V lost 5 bases and J lost 5; bases outside the gene matches: 12. CDR3 in DNA: TGCAGTGCTCAACCCCGGGACAGCCGATATCAGCCCCAGCATTTT. Translation: CSAQPRDSRYQPQHF.

The chain uses TRBV28 and TRBJ2-3; TRBD1 might be the D (5 bases). CDR1 and CDR2 (germline): MDHEN, SYDVKM. Trimming removed 5 bases from V and 2 bases from J, with 14 bases in between. The CDR3 is 15 amino acids. DNA of the CDR3: TGTGCCAGCAGTCCCCCAAAGGGGCTCACAGATACGCAGTATTTT. Translation gives CASSPPKGLTDTQYF.

Only a few counts were recorded for this clonotype. The V and J genes are TRBV3-1 and TRBJ2-5, with 7 bases aligning to TRBD2. Germline V lookup: CDR1 LGHDT, CDR2 YNNKEL (reference sequence). V trimming: 0 bases; J trimming: 2 bases; junction bases outside the gene matches: 6. There are 16 residues in the CDR3. CDR3 bases: TGTGCCAGCAGCCAAGATGAGGCGGGGGTGCAAGAGACCCAGTACTTC. Translation: CASSQDEAGVQETQYF.

This sequence joins TRBV28 and TRBJ1-5, with D perhaps TRBD1 (5 bases). This CDR3 region has 15 residues. Germline CDR1 and CDR2: MDHEN and SYDVKM. V lost 6 bases and J lost 4, with 16 bases in between. CDR3 loop: CASRYRDGLNQPQHF. The CDR3 region has the DNA TGTGCCAGCAGGTACCGGGACGGACTAAATCAGCCCCAGCATTTT.

The chain carries TRBV7-9 and TRBJ2-3; TRBD2 is a possible D gene (5 bases). This CDR3 region has 14 residues. Per germline, CDR1 SEHNR and CDR2 FQNEAQ (reference sequence). V was pared by 3 bases and J by 3 bases, with 10 bases between. DNA of the CDR3: TGTGCCAGCAGCTTCAGATGGGAGACAGATACGCAGTATTTT. This translates into CASSFRWETDTQYF.

The chain couples TRBV2 to TRBJ1-5, with D tentatively TRBD1 (5 bases). The CDR3 extends over 14 amino acids. V dropped 3 bases and J dropped 2 bases, with 8 bases sitting between them. From germline, CDR1 is SNHLY and CDR2 FYNNEI. The CDR3 region is CASSDPGGNQPQHF. CDR3 nucleotides: TGTGCCAGCAGTGATCCGGGGGGCAATCAGCCCCAGCATTTT.

V gene TRBV29-1 combines with J gene TRBJ2-7; perhaps D is TRBD1 or TRBD2 (5 bases each). Trimming shortened V by 6 bases and J by 2 bases, and 17 bases separated the two germline ends. CDR1 SQVTM and CDR2 ANQGSEA come from the germline V gene. This CDR3 comprises 14 residues. This CDR3 is CSVYRDAAPYEQYF. The CDR3 DNA reads as TGCAGCGTGTACCGGGACGCAGCCCCCTACGAGCAGTACTTC.

This clonotype was observed many times. The CDR3 here is CASSLSGSNTGELFF. CDR3 coding DNA: TGTGCCAGCAGTTTAAGCGGCAGCAACACCGGGGAGCTGTTTTTT. The chain combines TRBV28 with TRBJ2-2; weak D call: TRBD2 (5 bases). The V and J ends lost 2 bases and 2 bases respectively, with 9 bases between them. The CDR3 loop spans 15 amino acids. The V gene's germline CDR1 is MDHEN and CDR2 SYDVKM.

This clonotype was counted a few times. V usage is TRBV7-8 and J usage is TRBJ2-7; a weak D match, TRBD2 (5 bases). The CDR3 has 14 amino acids. The V and J ends lost 1 base and 4 bases respectively, with 11 bases between them. CDR1 and CDR2 (germline): SGHVS, FQNEAQ. The chain's CDR3 is CASSLGGGSYEQYF. The CDR3 DNA follows: TGTGCCAGCAGCTTAGGCGGAGGAAGTTACGAGCAGTACTTC.

The rearrangement links TRBV7-9 to TRBJ2-1; the match to TRBD1 covers 9 bases. This CDR3 spans 16 amino acids. Germline CDR1 and CDR2: SEHNR and FQNEAQ (reference sequence). After removal of 11 bases from V and 5 bases from J, the junction contained 16 bases not matched to a gene. The CDR3 coding sequence is TGTGCCGCAGAATGGACAGGGGAATCTGTCCACAATGAGCAGTTCTTC. It is translated as CAAEWTGESVHNEQFF.

A few counts support this clonotype. V and J are TRBV27 and TRBJ2-7; D may be TRBD1 or TRBD2 (5 bases each). The CDR3 contains 14 residues. CDR1 and CDR2 (germline): MNHEY, SMNVEV (reference sequence). V was trimmed by 5 bases and J by 4 bases, leaving 15 bases between them. The chain's CDR3 is CASSAFGTGYEQYF. DNA for the CDR3: TGTGCCAGCAGTGCGTTTGGGACCGGTTACGAGCAGTACTTC.

The chain is built from TRBV12-3 or TRBV12-4 and TRBJ2-3, with TRBD1 identical over 8 bases. The CDR3 is made up of 15 amino acids. V lost 7 bases, J lost 4 bases, and 10 bases stayed unmatched. The chain's CDR3 is CASNLDRGFADTQYF. DNA for the CDR3: TGTGCCAGCAACCTCGACAGGGGATTTGCAGATACGCAGTATTTT.

This clonotype was counted between two and nine times. This chain's CDR3 is CASSQGPTGGSYNEQFF. The CDR3 DNA sequence: TGCGCCAGCAGCCAGGGGCCTACTGGGGGCTCCTACAATGAGCAGTTCTTC. The V call is TRBV4-1, the J call TRBJ2-1, with D perhaps given as TRBD1 or TRBD2 (5 bases each). Germline V CDR1 and CDR2: MGHRA, YSYEKL. This CDR3 is built from 17 residues. Trimming cost V 3 bases and J 0 bases, with 15 bases left between them.

The chain carries TRBV6-5 and TRBJ1-1; D possibly corresponds to TRBD1 (5 bases). Trimming removed 0 bases at V and 4 bases at J, with 9 bases between. The CDR3 extends over 14 amino acids. Germline V gene lookup returns CDR1 MNHEY and CDR2 SVGAGI. CDR3 in DNA: TGTGCCAGCAGTTACTCAGGGGCGGGCACTGAAGCTTTCTTT. This encodes CASSYSGAGTEAFF.

This clonotype was seen only a few times. The CDR3 loop reads CASSSGTGFGYTF. CDR3 sequence (DNA): TGTGCCAGCAGCTCCGGGACAGGGTTTGGCTACACCTTC. The rearrangement links TRBV12-3 or TRBV12-4 to TRBJ1-2; TRBD1 matches at 9 bases. The CDR3 is made up of 13 amino acids. With V trimmed by 6 bases and J by 7 bases, 6 bases remained unmatched.

In its sample, this clonotype was seen a few times. V and J are TRBV20-1 and TRBJ2-7; TRBD2 is a possible D gene (5 bases). V lost 5 bases, J lost 2 bases, and 16 bases lay in between. Germline V CDR1 and CDR2: DFQATT, SNEGSKA (reference sequence). The CDR3 is made up of 14 amino acids. CDR3 sequence reads: CSADGQRETYEQYF. In nucleotides, the CDR3 is TGCAGTGCTGATGGGCAAAGGGAGACCTACGAGCAGTACTTC.

This clonotype was counted ten times or more. The V call is TRBV5-1, the J call TRBJ1-1; D is undetermined. There are 13 residues in the CDR3. The V end was cut by 2 bases, the J end by 1 base, with 6 bases between. Per the germline V gene, CDR1 is SGHRS and CDR2 is YFSETQ. The DNA of the CDR3 is TGCGCCAGCAGCTTCTCAGCGAACACTGAAGCTTTCTTT. It is translated as CASSFSANTEAFF.

This clonotype was recorded a few times. The rearrangement links TRBV7-6 to TRBJ2-3, with D maybe TRBD1 (5 bases). The CDR3 runs 15 residues. CDR1 and CDR2 (germline): SGHVS, FNYEAQ. The V end was cut by 1 base, the J end by 3 bases, with 11 bases between. CDR3 nucleotide sequence: TGTGCCAGCAGCTTAGTAAAGGGGATAACAGATACGCAGTATTTT. It is translated as CASSLVKGITDTQYF.